Sequencing of this T cell receptor (beta chain) was carried out in a study of T cells in Graves' hyperthyroidism and ophthalmopathy. Study-level results: Blood also held most thyroid clonotypes expanded beyond 0.001.

In patients aged 18 to 65, hyperthyroidism was newly diagnosed, with duration under 2 months. Lactation, pregnancy, other autoimmune disease or uncontrolled infection excluded patients. From germline, CDR1 is MNHNS and CDR2 SASEGT. The length of the CDR3 is 14 residues. J was trimmed by 3 bases and V by 1 base; bases with no gene match: 2. Amplification yielded TCR beta CDR3 regions, with RNA transcripts as the source. An initial round of RT-PCR targeting the TCR CDR3 relied on the HTBI primer set. MiXCR was run by TCRdb on the multiplex PCR reads, yielding one entry per CDR3 protein. The sample shows hundreds of thousands of distinct CDR3 sequences, 15% to 18% of them seen only once. Comment on this clonotype: The antigen is undetermined.

The sequence was obtained from a woman aged 18-30 years with Graves' hyperthyroidism. Sequenced: blood. This chain joins TRBV6-1 and TRBJ2-7; the match to TRBD2 covers 8 bases. The CDR3 spells CASSEEAGGYEQYF. The DNA of the CDR3 is TGTGCCAGCAGTGAAGAGGCGGGGGGCTACGAGCAGTACTTC.